Included here is one T cell receptor beta chain sequence, with context. What it recognizes is unknown. RNA was isolated and reverse transcribed to cDNA, the sequencing template. TCRdb's table, derived via immunoSEQ multiplex PCR, lists solely in-frame clones and lacks some. The sample contains 150,000 to 200,000 clones, roughly three fifths of which appear only once. The record originates from a study of CD8+ T cells in alopecia areata. Overall study context: Disease severity was quantified as SALT score of affected scalp area. Study observations and caveats: While patients received tofacitinib, many expanded lesional clones remained present in scalp and blood.

Germline V gene sequence: CDR1 SQVTM, CDR2 ANQGSEA. This CDR3 region has 13 residues. Trimming cost V 5 bases and J 9 bases, with 17 bases left between them. The treatment: oral pan-JAK inhibitor, 5-10 mg twice daily. V is TRBV29-1 and J is TRBJ2-1; D perhaps matches TRBD1 (6 bases). The TCR was taken from a human donor with alopecia areata. The sample was CD4+ T cells sorted from blood, taken around week 49, from a patient treated with tofacitinib. The CDR3: CSVHPRQAGEQFF. CDR3 bases: TGCAGCGTTCACCCCCGACAGGCGGGTGAGCAGTTCTTC.